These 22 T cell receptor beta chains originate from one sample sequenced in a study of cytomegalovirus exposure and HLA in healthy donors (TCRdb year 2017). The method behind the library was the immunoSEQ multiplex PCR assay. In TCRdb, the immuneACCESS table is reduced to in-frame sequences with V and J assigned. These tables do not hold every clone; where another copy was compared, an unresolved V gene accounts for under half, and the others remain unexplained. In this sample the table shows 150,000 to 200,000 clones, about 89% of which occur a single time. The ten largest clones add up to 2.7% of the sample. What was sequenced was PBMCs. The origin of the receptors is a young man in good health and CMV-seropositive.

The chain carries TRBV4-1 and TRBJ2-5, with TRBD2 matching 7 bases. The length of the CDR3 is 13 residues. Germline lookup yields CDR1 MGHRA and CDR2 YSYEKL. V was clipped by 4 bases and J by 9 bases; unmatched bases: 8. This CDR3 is CASSPGLGSPQYF. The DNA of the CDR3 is TGCGCCAGCAGCCCTGGACTAGGATCGCCCCAGTACTTC.

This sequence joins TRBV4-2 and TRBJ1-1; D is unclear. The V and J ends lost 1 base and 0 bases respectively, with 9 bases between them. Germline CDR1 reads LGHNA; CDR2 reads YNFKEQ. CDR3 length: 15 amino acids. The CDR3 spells CASSQAGGLNTEAFF. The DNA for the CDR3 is TGTGCCAGCAGCCAAGCGGGAGGGCTGAACACTGAAGCTTTCTTT.

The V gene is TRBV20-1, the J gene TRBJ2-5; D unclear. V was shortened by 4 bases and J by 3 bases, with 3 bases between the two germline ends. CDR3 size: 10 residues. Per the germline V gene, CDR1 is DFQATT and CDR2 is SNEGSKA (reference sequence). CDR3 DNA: TGCAGTGCTACCGAAGAGACCCAGTACTTC. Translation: CSATEETQYF.

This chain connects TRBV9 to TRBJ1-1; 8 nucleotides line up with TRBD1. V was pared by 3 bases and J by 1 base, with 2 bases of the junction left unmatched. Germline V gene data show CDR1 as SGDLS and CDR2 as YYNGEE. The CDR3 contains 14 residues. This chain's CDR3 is CASSEGTGNTEAFF. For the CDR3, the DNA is TGTGCCAGCAGCGAAGGGACAGGGAACACTGAAGCTTTCTTT.

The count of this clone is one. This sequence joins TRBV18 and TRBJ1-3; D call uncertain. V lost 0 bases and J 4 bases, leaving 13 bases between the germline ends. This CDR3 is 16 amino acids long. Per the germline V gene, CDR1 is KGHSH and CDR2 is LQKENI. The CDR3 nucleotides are TGTGCCAGCTCACCACCGAATCTCGGGTGGGGAAACACCATATATTTT. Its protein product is CASSPPNLGWGNTIYF.

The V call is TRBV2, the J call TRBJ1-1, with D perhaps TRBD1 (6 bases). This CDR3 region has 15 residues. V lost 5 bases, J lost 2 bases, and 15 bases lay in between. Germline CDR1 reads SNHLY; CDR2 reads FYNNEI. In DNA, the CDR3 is TGTGCCAGCAGTCCTCCGGGACAAGTAAACACTGAAGCTTTCTTT. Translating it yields CASSPPGQVNTEAFF.

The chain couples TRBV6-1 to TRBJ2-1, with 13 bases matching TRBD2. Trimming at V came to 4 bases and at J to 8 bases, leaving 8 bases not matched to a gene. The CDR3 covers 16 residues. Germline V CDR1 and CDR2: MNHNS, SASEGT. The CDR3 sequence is CASSGTSGSPGYEQFF. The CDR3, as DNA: TGTGCCAGCAGTGGGACTAGCGGGAGCCCCGGATATGAGCAGTTCTTC.

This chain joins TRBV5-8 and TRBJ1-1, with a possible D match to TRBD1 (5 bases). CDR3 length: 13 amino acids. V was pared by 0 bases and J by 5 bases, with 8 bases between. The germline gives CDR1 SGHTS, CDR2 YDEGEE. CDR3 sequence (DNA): TGTGCCAGCAGCTTGGAACAGGAAACTGAAGCTTTCTTT. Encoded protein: CASSLEQETEAFF.

CDR3 in DNA: TGTGCCATCCTCGGGACTCCCCTCACCGGGGAGCTGTTTTTT. Translation gives CAILGTPLTGELFF. V gene TRBV19 combines with J gene TRBJ2-2; D is possibly TRBD2 (6 bases). CDR1 is LNHDA and CDR2 is SQIVND in the germline V gene (reference sequence). The CDR3 runs to 14 residues. Trimming pared 10 bases from V and 4 bases from J, leaving 16 bases between.

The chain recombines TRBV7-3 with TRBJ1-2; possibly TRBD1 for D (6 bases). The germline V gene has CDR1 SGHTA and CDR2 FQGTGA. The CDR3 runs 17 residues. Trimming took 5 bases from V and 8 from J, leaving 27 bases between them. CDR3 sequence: CASSPYGTGGHLNGYTF. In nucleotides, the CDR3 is TGTGCCAGCAGCCCGTACGGGACGGGGGGGCATTTGAACGGCTACACCTTC.

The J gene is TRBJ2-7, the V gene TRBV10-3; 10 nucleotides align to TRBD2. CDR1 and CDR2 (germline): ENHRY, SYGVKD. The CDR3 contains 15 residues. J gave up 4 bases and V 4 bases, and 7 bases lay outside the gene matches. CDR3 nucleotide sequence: TGTGCCATCAGTGTGGGGGAGCGGGAGGGTTACGAGCAGTACTTC. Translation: CAISVGEREGYEQYF.

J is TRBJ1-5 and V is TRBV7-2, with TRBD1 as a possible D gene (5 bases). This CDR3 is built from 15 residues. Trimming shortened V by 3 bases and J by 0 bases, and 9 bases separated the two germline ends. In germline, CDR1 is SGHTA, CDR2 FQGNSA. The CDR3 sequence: CASSFWGNSNQPQHF. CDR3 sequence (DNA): TGTGCCAGCAGCTTCTGGGGCAATAGCAATCAGCCCCAGCATTTT. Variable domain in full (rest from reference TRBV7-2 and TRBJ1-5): GAGVSQSPSNKVTEKGKDVELRCDPISGHTALYWYRQSLGQGLEFLIYFQGNSAPDKSGLPSDRFSAERTGGSVSTLTIQRTQQEDSAVYLCASSFWGNSNQPQHFGDGTRLSIL.

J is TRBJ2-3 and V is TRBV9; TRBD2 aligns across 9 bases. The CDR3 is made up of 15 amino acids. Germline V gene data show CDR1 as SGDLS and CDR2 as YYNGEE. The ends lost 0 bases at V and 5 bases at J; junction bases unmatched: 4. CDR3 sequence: CASSVGVSGGDTQYF. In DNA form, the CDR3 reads TGTGCCAGCAGCGTAGGGGTTAGCGGGGGAGATACGCAGTATTTT.

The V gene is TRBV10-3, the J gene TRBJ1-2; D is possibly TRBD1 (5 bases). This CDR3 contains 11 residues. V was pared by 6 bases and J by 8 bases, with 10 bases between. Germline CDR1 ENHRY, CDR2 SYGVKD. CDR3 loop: CAIRGGEGYTF. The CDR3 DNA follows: TGTGCCATCAGGGGAGGGGAGGGCTACACCTTC.

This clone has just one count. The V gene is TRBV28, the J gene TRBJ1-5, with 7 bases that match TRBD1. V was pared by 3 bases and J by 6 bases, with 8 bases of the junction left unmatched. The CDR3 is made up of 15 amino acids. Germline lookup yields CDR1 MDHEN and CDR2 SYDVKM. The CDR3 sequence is CASSLPTGYSQPQHF. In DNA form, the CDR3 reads TGTGCCAGCAGTTTGCCGACAGGGTATAGTCAGCCCCAGCATTTT.

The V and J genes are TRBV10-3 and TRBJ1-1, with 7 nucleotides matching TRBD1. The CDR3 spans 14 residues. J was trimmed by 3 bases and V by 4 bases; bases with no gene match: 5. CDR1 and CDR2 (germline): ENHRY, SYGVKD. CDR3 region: CAISVKGAYTEAFF. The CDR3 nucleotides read TGTGCCATCAGTGTGAAGGGGGCGTACACTGAAGCTTTCTTT.

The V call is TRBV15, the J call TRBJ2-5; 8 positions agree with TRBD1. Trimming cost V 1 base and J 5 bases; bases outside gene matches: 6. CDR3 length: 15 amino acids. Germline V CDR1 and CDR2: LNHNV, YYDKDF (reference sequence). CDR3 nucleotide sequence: TGTGCCACCAGCAGAGTCCAGGGGGCCGAGGAGACCCAGTACTTC. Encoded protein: CATSRVQGAEETQYF.

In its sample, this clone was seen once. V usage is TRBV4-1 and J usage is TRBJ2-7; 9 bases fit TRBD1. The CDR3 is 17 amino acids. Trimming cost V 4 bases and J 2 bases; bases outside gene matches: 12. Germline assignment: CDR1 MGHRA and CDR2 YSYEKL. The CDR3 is CASSPGQGMHQAYEQYF. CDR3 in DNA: TGCGCCAGCAGCCCGGGACAGGGCATGCATCAGGCCTACGAGCAGTACTTC.

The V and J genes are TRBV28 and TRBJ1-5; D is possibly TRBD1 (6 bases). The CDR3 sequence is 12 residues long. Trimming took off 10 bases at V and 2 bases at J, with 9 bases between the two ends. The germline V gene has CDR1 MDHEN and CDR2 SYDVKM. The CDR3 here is CAIRGGNQPQHF. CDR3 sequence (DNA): TGTGCCATCAGGGGAGGCAATCAGCCCCAGCATTTT.

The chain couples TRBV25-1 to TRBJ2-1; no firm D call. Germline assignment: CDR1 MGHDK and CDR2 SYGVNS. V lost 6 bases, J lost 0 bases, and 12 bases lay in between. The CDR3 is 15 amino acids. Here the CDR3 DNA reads TGTGCCAGCAGCCCTCGAAGGAGCTCCTACAATGAGCAGTTCTTC. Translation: CASSPRRSSYNEQFF.

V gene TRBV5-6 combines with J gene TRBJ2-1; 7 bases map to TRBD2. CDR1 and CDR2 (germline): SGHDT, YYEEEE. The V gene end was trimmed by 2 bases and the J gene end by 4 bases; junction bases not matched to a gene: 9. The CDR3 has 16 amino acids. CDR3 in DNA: TGTGCCAGCAGCTTTGCTAGAACTAGCGTATACAATGAGCAGTTCTTC. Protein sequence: CASSFARTSVYNEQFF.

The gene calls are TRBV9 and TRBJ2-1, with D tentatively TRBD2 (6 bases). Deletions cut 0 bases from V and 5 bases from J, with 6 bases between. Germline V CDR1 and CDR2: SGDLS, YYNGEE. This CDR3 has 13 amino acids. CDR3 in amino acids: CASSVGGNNEQFF. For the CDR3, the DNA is TGTGCCAGCAGCGTAGGCGGGAACAATGAGCAGTTCTTC.